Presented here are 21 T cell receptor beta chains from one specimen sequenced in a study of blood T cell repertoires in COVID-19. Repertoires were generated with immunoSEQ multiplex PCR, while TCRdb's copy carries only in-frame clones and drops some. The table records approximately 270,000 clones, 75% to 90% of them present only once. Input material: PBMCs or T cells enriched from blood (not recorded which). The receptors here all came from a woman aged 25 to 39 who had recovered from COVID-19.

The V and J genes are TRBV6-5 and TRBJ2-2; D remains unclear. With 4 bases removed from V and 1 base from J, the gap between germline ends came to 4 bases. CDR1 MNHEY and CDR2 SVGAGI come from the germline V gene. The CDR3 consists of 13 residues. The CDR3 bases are TGTGCCAGCAGTTCGGGGAACACCGGGGAGCTGTTTTTT. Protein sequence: CASSSGNTGELFF.

The CDR3 reads CASSFRGTGVDEAFF. The CDR3 DNA sequence: TGTGCCAGCAGTTTCCGGGGGACAGGGGTTGATGAAGCTTTCTTT. The chain joins TRBV28 to TRBJ1-1; 10 bases are a match to TRBD1. Germline CDR1 is MDHEN and CDR2 is SYDVKM. There are 15 residues in the CDR3. J lost 7 bases, V lost 3 bases, and 8 bases had no gene match.

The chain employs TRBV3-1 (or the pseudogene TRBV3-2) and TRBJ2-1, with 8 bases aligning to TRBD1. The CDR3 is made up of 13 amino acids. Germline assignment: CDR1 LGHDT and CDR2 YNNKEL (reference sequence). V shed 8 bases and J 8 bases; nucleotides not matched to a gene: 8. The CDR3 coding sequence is TGTGCCAGCGGATGGACAGGGCTTGATGAGCAGTTCTTC. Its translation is CASGWTGLDEQFF.

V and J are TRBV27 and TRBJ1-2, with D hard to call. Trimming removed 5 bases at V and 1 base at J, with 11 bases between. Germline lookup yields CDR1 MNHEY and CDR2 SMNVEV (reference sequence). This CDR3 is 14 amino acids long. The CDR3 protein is CASSPQHVNYGYTF. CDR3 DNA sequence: TGTGCCAGCAGTCCCCAACACGTTAACTATGGCTACACCTTC.

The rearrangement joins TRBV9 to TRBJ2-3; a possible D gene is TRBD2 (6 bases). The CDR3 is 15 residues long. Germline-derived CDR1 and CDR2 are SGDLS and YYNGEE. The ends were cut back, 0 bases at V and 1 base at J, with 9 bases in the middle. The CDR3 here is CASSVGGDRTDTQYF. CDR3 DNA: TGTGCCAGCAGCGTAGGCGGGGACCGCACAGATACGCAGTATTTT.

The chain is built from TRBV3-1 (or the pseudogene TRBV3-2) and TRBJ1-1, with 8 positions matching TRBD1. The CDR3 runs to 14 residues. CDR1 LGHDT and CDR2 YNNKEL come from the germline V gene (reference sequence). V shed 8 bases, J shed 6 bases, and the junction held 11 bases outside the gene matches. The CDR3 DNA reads TGTGCCAGCGGTTACTGGACAGGGCGAGCTGAAGCTTTCTTT. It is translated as CASGYWTGRAEAFF.

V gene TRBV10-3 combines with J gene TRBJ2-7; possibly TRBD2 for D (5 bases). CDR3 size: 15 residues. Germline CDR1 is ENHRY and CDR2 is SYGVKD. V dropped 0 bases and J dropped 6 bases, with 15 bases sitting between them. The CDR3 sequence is CAISESFTGGFEQYF. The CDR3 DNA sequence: TGTGCCATCAGTGAGTCGTTCACTGGAGGATTCGAGCAGTACTTC.

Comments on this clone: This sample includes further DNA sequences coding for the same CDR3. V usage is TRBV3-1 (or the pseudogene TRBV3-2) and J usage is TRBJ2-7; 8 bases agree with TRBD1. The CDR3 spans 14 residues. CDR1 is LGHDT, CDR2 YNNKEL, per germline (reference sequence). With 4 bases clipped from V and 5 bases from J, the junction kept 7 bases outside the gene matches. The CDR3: CASSPRTGRDEQYF. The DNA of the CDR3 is TGTGCCAGCAGCCCTCGGACAGGGCGGGACGAGCAGTACTTC.

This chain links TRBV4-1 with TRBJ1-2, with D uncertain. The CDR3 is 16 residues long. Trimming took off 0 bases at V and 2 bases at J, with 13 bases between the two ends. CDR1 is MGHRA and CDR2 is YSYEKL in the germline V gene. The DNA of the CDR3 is TGCGCCAGCAGCCAAGATCCAGAGGGTGCAAACTATGGCTACACCTTC. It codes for CASSQDPEGANYGYTF.

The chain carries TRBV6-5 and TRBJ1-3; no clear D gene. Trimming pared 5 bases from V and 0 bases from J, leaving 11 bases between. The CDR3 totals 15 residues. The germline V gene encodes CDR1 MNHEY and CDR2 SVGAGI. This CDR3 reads CASSLLGRSGNTIYF. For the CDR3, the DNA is TGTGCCAGCAGTCTCTTGGGCCGCTCTGGAAACACCATATATTTT.

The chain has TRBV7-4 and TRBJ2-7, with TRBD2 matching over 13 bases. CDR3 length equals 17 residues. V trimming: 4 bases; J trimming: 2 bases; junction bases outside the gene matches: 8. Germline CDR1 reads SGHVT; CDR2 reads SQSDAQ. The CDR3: CASSSTHGTSGAYEQYF. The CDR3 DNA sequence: TGTGCCAGCAGCTCAACCCATGGGACTAGCGGGGCCTACGAGCAGTACTTC.

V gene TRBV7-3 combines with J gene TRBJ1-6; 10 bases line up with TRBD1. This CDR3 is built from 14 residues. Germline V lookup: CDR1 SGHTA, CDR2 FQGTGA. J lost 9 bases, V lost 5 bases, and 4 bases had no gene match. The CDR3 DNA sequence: TGTGCCAGCAGCCCGACAGGGGGCGCTTCACCCCTCCACTTT. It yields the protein CASSPTGGASPLHF. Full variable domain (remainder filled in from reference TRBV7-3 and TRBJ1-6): GAGVSQTPSNKVTEKGKYVELRCDPISGHTALYWYRQSLGQGPEFLIYFQGTGAADDSGLPNDRFFAVRPEGSVSTLKIQRTERGDSAVYLCASSPTGGASPLHFGNGTRLTVT.

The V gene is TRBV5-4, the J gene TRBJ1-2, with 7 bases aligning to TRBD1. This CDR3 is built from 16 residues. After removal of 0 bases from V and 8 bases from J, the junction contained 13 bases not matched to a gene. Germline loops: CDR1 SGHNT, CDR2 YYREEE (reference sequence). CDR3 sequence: CASSLGGQPLSGGYTF. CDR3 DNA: TGTGCCAGCAGCTTGGGGGGACAGCCACTCTCTGGGGGCTACACCTTC.

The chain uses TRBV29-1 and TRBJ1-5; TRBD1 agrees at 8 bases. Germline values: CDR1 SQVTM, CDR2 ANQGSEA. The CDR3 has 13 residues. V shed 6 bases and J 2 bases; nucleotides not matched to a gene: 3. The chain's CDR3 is CSVGTGGNQPQHF. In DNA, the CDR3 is TGCAGCGTCGGGACAGGCGGCAATCAGCCCCAGCATTTT.

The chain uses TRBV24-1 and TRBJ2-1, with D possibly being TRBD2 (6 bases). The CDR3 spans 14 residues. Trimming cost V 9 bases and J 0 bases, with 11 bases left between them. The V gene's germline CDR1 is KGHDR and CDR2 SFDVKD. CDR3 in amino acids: CATHSGTSYNEQFF. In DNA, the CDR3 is TGTGCCACCCATAGCGGAACCTCCTACAATGAGCAGTTCTTC.

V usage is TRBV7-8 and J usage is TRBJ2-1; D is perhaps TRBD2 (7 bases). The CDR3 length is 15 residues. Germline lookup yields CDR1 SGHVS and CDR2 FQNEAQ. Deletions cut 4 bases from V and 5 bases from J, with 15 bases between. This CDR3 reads CASSWGGGVNNEQFF. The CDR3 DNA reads TGTGCCAGCAGCTGGGGGGGCGGGGTAAACAATGAGCAGTTCTTC. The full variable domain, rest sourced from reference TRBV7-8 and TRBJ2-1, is GAGVSQSPRYKVAKRGQDVALRCDPISGHVSLFWYQQALGQGPEFLTYFQNEAQLDKSGLPSDRFFAERPEGSVSTLKIQRTQQEDSAVYLCASSWGGGVNNEQFFGPGTRLTVL.

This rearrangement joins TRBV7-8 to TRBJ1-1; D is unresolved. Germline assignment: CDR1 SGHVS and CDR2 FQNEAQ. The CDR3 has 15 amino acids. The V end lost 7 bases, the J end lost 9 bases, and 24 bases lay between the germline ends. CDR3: CASTTRSGLLSKAFF. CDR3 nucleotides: TGTGCCAGCACAACCCGGAGCGGCCTTCTCAGCAAAGCTTTCTTT. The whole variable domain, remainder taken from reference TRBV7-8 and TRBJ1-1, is GAGVSQSPRYKVAKRGQDVALRCDPISGHVSLFWYQQALGQGPEFLTYFQNEAQLDKSGLPSDRFFAERPEGSVSTLKIQRTQQEDSAVYLCASTTRSGLLSKAFFGQGTRLTVV.

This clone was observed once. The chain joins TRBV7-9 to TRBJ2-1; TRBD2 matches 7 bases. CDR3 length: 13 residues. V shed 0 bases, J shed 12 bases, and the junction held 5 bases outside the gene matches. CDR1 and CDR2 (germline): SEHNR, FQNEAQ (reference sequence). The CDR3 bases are TGTGCCAGCAGCTTAGCTGCTGAGCGGGGGCAGTTCTTC. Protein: CASSLAAERGQFF. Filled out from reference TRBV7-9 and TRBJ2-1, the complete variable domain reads DTGVSQNPRHKITKRGQNVTFRCDPISEHNRLYWYRQTLGQGPEFLTYFQNEAQLEKSRLLSDRFSAERPKGSFSTLEIQRTEQGDSAMYLCASSLAAERGQFFGPGTRLTVL.

CDR3 bases: TGTGCCAGCAGCTCCGCGACAGTCTCTTACGAGCAGTACTTC. Residues: CASSSATVSYEQYF. The V and J genes are TRBV13 and TRBJ2-7; possibly TRBD1 for D (5 bases). This CDR3 is built from 14 residues. V was shortened by 4 bases and J by 4 bases, with 14 bases between the two germline ends. The germline V gene encodes CDR1 PRHDT and CDR2 FYEKMQ (reference sequence).

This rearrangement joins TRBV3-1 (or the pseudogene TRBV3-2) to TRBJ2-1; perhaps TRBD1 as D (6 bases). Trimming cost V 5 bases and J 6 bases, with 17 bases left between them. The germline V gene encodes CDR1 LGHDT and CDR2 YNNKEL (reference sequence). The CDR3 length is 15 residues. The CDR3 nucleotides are TGTGCCAGCAGCTCGACTCTGGGGGCGGGCAATGAGCAGTTCTTC. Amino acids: CASSSTLGAGNEQFF.

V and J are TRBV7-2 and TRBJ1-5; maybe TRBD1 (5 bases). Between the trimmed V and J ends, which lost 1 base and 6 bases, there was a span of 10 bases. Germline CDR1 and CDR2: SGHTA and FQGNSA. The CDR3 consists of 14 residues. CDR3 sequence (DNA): TGTGCCAGCAGCTTAGGGTGGCAGGGTCAGCCCCAGCATTTT. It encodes CASSLGWQGQPQHF.